The text below deals with one T cell receptor beta chain. Its specificity is not known. Sequenced by immunoSEQ multiplex PCR; TCRdb stores in-frame clones only, minus some. The sample contains about 170,000 clones, more than 80% of which appear only once. This sample was included in a study of T cell responses to AZD1222 COVID-19 vaccine. General observations from the study: As reported, nearly half of all spike-specific TCRs target variant regions that are unmutated.

The CDR3 runs to 16 residues. Trimming cost V 4 bases and J 4 bases; bases outside gene matches: 6. Germline loops: CDR1 LNHDA, CDR2 SQIVND (reference sequence). The sequenced sample was peripheral blood, obtained on day 0 of AZD1222 vaccination. The sequence was collected from an adult in good health. The V and J genes are TRBV19 and TRBJ2-7, with 14 positions matching TRBD2. The CDR3 DNA follows: TGTGCCAGTAGTACAACCGGGACTAGCGGGGGTTACGAGCAGTACTTC. Residues: CASSTTGTSGGYEQYF.